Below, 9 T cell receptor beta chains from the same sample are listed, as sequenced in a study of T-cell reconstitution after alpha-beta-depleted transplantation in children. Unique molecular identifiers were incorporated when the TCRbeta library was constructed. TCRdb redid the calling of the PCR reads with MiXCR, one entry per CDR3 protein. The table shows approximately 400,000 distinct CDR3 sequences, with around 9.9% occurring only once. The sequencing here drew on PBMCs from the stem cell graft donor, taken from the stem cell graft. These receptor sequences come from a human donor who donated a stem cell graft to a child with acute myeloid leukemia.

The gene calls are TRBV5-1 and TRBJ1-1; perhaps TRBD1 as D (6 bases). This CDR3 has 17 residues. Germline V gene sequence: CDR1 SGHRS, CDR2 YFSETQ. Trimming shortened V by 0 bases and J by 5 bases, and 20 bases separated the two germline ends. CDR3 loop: CASSLGFTGSQGTEAFF. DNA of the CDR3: TGCGCCAGCAGCTTGGGATTTACGGGATCGCAGGGGACTGAAGCTTTCTTT.

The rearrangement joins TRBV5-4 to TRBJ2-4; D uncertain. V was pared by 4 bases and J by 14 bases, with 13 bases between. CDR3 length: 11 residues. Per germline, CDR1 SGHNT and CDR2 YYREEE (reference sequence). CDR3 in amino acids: CASSDEVGKYF. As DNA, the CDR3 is TGTGCCAGCAGCGATGAGGTCGGCAAGTACTTC.

The CDR3 here is CASSSGTAKNIQYF. The CDR3 region has the DNA TGTGCCAGCAGCTCCGGGACGGCCAAAAACATTCAGTACTTC. J is TRBJ2-4 and V is TRBV7-2; D may match TRBD1 or TRBD2 (5 bases each). The CDR3 extends over 14 amino acids. V gave up 4 bases and J gave up 1 base, with 8 bases separating them. Germline V gives CDR1 SGHTA, CDR2 FQGNSA.

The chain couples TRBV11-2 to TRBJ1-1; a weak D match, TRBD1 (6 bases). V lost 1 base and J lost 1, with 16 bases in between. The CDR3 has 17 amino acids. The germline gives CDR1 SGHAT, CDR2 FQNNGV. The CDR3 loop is CASSLGWEGHKNTEAFF. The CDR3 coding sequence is TGTGCCAGCAGCTTAGGGTGGGAGGGACATAAGAACACTGAAGCTTTCTTT.

CDR3 sequence reads: CSAHDGQGSGANVLTF. The CDR3 DNA follows: TGCAGTGCTCACGATGGACAGGGCTCTGGGGCCAACGTCCTGACTTTC. The chain links TRBV20-1 to TRBJ2-6, with 8 bases lining up with TRBD1. The V and J ends lost 5 bases and 0 bases, in that order; junction bases with no gene match: 6. This CDR3 region has 16 residues. Germline loops: CDR1 DFQATT, CDR2 SNEGSKA (reference sequence).

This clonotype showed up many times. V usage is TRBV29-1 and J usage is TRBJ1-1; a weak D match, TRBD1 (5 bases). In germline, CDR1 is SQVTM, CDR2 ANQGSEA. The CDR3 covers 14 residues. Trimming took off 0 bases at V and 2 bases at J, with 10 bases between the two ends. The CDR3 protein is CSVEDTGLNTEAFF. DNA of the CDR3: TGCAGCGTTGAAGATACGGGGCTAAACACTGAAGCTTTCTTT.

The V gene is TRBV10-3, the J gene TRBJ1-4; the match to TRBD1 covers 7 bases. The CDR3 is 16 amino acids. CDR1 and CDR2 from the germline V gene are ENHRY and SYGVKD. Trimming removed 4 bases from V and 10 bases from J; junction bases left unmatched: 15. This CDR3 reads CAISAASGTARGKLFF. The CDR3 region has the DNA TGTGCCATCAGTGCTGCATCGGGGACAGCGCGAGGAAAACTGTTTTTT.

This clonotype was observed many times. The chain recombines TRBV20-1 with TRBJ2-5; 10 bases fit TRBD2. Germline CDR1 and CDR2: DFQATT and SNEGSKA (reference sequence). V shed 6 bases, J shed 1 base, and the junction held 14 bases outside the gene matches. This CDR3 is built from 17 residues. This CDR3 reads CSAGPQRGGLIQETQYF. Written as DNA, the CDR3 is TGCAGTGCAGGCCCCCAGCGGGGGGGCCTAATCCAAGAGACCCAGTACTTC.

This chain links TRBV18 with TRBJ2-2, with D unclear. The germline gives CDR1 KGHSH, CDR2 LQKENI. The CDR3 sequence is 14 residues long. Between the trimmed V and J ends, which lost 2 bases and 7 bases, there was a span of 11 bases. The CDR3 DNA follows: TGTGCCAGCTCACCAAACGAAGCCGGCGGGGAGCTGTTTTTT. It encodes CASSPNEAGGELFF.